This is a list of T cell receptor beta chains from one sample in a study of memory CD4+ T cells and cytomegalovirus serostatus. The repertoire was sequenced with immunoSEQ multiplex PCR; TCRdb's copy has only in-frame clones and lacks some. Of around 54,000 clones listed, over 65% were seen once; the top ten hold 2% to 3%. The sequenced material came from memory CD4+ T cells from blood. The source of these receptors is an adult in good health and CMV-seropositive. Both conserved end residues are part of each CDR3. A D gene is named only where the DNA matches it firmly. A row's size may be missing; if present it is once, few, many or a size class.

DNA: TGTGCCAGTAGTATAGATGGACATTACTCTGGGGCCAACGTCCTGACTTTC
CDR3: CASSIDGHYSGANVLTF
J: TRBJ2-6
D: NA
size: NA
V: TRBV19

DNA: TGCGCCAGCAGCCAAGCAACAGGGTTTCACGAGCAGTTCTTC
CDR3: CASSQATGFHEQFF
J: TRBJ2-1
D: NA
size: NA
V: TRBV4-1

DNA: TGTGCCATCAGTGGGGGGGCTAACACCGGGGAGCTGTTTTTT
CDR3: CAISGGANTGELFF
J: TRBJ2-2
D: NA
size: NA
V: TRBV10-3

DNA: TGTGCCAGCAGACCCACAACAGGGTACACCGGGGAGCTGTTTTTT
CDR3: CASRPTTGYTGELFF
J: TRBJ2-2
D: NA
size: NA
V: TRBV6-5

DNA: TGTGCCAGCAGCTTACGGGCCCAAGAGACCCAGTACTTC
CDR3: CASSLRAQETQYF
J: TRBJ2-5
D: NA
size: once
V: TRBV7-7

DNA: TGTGCCAGCAGCCAAGGGATGGAGACCCAGTACTTC
CDR3: CASSQGMETQYF
J: TRBJ2-5
D: NA
size: NA
V: TRBV7-2

DNA: TGTGCCAGCGGACAGGTGGCCTACGAGCAGTACTTC
CDR3: CASGQVAYEQYF
J: TRBJ2-7
D: TRBD1
size: NA
V: TRBV28

DNA: TGTGCCAGCAGCCTCACAGATACGCAGTATTTT
CDR3: CASSLTDTQYF
J: TRBJ2-3
D: NA
size: few
V: TRBV7-2

DNA: TGCGCCAGCAGCTTGGGAGTCCCCAACTTGGAGCAGTTCTTC
CDR3: CASSLGVPNLEQFF
J: TRBJ2-1
D: NA
size: NA
V: TRBV5-1

DNA: TGCGCCAGCAGTCCCCCTGTGGTCGATGAGCAGTTCTTC
CDR3: CASSPPVVDEQFF
J: TRBJ2-1
D: NA
size: NA
V: TRBV5-1

DNA: TGTGCCAGCAGCTTACGACGACCGGGACTAGCGGTTGGGACCCAGTACTTC
CDR3: CASSLRRPGLAVGTQYF
J: TRBJ2-5
D: TRBD2
size: once
V: TRBV7-2

DNA: TGTGCCAGCCAGATTCACATTAGCGGGAGAGGGTCCGGGGAGCTGTTTTTT
CDR3: CASQIHISGRGSGELFF
J: TRBJ2-2
D: TRBD2
size: NA
V: TRBV10-3

DNA: TGTGCCAGCAGCCCACCCGGGGGGAACACCGGGGAGCTGTTTTTT
CDR3: CASSPPGGNTGELFF
J: TRBJ2-2
D: NA
size: NA
V: TRBV7-2

DNA: TGTGCCAGCAGCAAGCACAATGAGCAGTTCTTC
CDR3: CASSKHNEQFF
J: TRBJ2-1
D: NA
size: NA
V: TRBV6-6